This T cell receptor (beta chain) comes out of a study of cytomegalovirus exposure and HLA in healthy donors (dated by TCRdb to 2016 to 2017). At the level of the whole study: An earlier analysis of about 530 of the donors reported approximately 260 Gb of sequence data and 117 million unique TCR beta sequences obtained from 150 million to 200 million T cells. An early release that covered more than 550 HLA-typed donors contained about 290 gigabases of sequencing data and tens of millions of unique TCR sequences. Among the roughly 390 genotyped donors, more than 70% belonged to the genetic ancestry cluster associated with self-reported Caucasian donors. The study aimed to test whether cataloging public T cell receptors could reveal signatures of past pathogen exposure. The study profiled the T cell repertoires of hundreds of subjects by immunosequencing and related them to cytomegalovirus serostatus. Besides the first cohort of more than 650 subjects, a separate validation cohort made up of 120 different subjects was used. High-throughput TCR immunosequencing, statistical association of individual TCRs with disease status, and machine learning were combined to predict cytomegalovirus infection status. To study patterns of TCR occurrence, a later analysis re-analyzed previously published TCR beta repertoires from 666 donors and added high-resolution HLA genotyping. The later analysis used no new phenotypic data to find candidate immune exposures, relying instead on TCR beta sequences and their occurrence across donors. In an earlier analysis of 550 to 700 of the donors, high-throughput TCR beta sequencing was used to judge whether each TCR beta V gene segment behaved as functional or pseudogenic. Alongside the repertoire data, information on donor age, sex, ethnicity and CMV serostatus was compiled. A later genetic analysis took genome-wide SNP genotypes for about three fifths of the roughly 700 donors and used that subset as a discovery cohort. All discovery cohort repertoires had been generated on a single sequencing platform. HLA typing covered class I and class II loci at four-digit resolution. Typing coverage varied by locus: about 629-640 donors for A, B, C, DRB1 and DQB1; under 550 for DQA1; over 600 for DPA1; around 490 for DPB1. A few DR-DQ haplotypes were treated as single units for association and clustering because of strong linkage in the cohort. Among about 410 genotyped donors of the cohort, an average of about 240,000 unique TCR beta nucleotide sequences was sequenced per donor, of which roughly 17% were non-productive.

The cohort was made up of 500 to 850 healthy bone marrow donors. Cohort members were all nominally healthy when sampled, although unrecorded immune exposures were likely present. The donor tested CMV seronegative, placing the donor among the approximately 400 seronegative members of the cohort. A peripheral blood sample was provided by each donor, and peripheral blood mononuclear cells were used for TCR beta sequencing. The Qiagen DNeasy Blood Extraction Kit was used to extract genomic DNA from the blood cell samples. Sequences KGHSH (CDR1) and LQKENI (CDR2) are obtained from the germline V gene. The CDR3 goes from the cysteine to the phenylalanine over 14 residues. CDR3 DNA is the only sequence kept; it has 42 bases, read in frame from the first base. The library came from the immunoSEQ multiplex PCR assay. A mixture of 60 forward primers for TCR Vbeta segments and 13 reverse primers for TCR Jbeta segments was used in the multiplex PCR. The CDR3 region of rearranged TCR beta genes was amplified from genomic DNA by a multiplex PCR assay. Amplified TCR beta libraries were sequenced as 87-base-pair reads on the Illumina HiSeq System. From the authors' description of their analysis: A later analysis tallied tens of millions of unique TCR beta chains across the 666 repertoires, and some 10 million of those chains were shared by two or more donors. Raw reads were error-corrected and collapsed into unique sequences with a nearest-neighbor algorithm that merged closely related sequences to remove PCR and sequencing errors. V, D and J gene segments were assigned by aligning CDR3 sequences to IMGT reference sequences. For a sequence to be retained, at least a six-nucleotide match to both a V gene segment and a J gene segment was required. Rearrangements were classified as productive when the CDR3 lacked stop codons and remained in frame with V and J, and all other rearrangements were classified as non-productive. Following IMGT convention, CDR3 was defined as the stretch from the second conserved V-encoded cysteine up to the conserved J-encoded phenylalanine. The earlier analysis of about 610 of the donors excluded sequences that lacked an unambiguous match to a single V gene segment. An earlier analysis of fewer than 750 of the donors classified V segments as functional when productive rearrangements were above 56.7% and as segregating when the standard deviation between donors was above 5%. A statistical classification framework was built for diagnosing cytomegalovirus status from the catalog of TCR beta chain sequences. A later analysis assigned V and J genes by comparing TCR nucleotide sequences with IMGT/GENE-DB human TR gene sequences. Using the TCRdist pipeline, a later analysis assigned CDR3 sequences along with most-parsimonious VDJ recombination scenarios. A later analysis defined each TCR beta chain by its CDR3 amino acid sequence plus V-gene family, and excluded reads lacking a unique V-gene family. In a later analysis, 450 to 600 highly shared, low-generation-probability nucleotide sequences were removed to address suspected cross-contamination and a sequencing artifact. For each public chain, a later analysis derived a clonal expansion index from normalized ranks of inferred template counts within each repertoire. In a later analysis, generation probabilities were computed with a VDJ recombination model fitted to out-of-frame rearrangements, and the resulting probabilities were checked against IGoR. Hypergeometric tests were used in a later analysis to score TCR-TCR, TCR-HLA and TCR-CMV co-occurrence, with a repertoire-size bias correction applied to the TCR pairs. A later analysis estimated false discovery rates by permuting HLA or CMV assignments 20 times. In a later analysis, co-occurring TCRs were grouped with DBSCAN, and TCRdist sequence similarity was added when clustering was performed within HLA-allele-positive subsets. Repertoires with fewer than 30,000 or more than 120,000 public chains were left out of co-occurrence clustering, as were five repertoires with anomalous nucleotide sharing. TCRdb obtained this table from immuneACCESS and retained in-frame rearrangements with V and J assigned. These tables miss some clones; where compared with another copy, unresolved V genes account for less than half of the shortfall, and the remainder is unexplained. From that table come the V and J calls and clone size; the DNA was used to work out D and trimming. A total of about 120,000 clones appear in this sample, over 65% of them only once. Clones ranked in the top ten supply 2% to 3% of the sample.

Study-wide findings and limitations: The classifier was reported to diagnose cytomegalovirus status with high specificity and sensitivity in both the original cohort and the validation cohort. The authors suggested that the approach could potentially be generalized to other disease states and immunological phenotypes. The study listed over 150 TCR beta chains as associated with cytomegalovirus. A further reported finding was that TCR beta sequences accurately predicted the HLA-A and HLA-B alleles for most subjects in the first cohort. A later genetic analysis associated a missense DCLRE1C variant with V-gene and J-gene trimming of TCR beta chains, and an independent cohort replicated the association. Only TCR beta chains were sequenced in this cohort, and the absence of alpha or paired-chain data limited detectable features. For the cohort, immune exposure information was limited to CMV serostatus. In a later analysis, TCR association rates were found to vary across HLA loci, with the most associated TCRs seen for DRB1 alleles and the fewest for HLA-C alleles. In a later analysis, several top co-occurrence clusters were reported to appear linked to parvovirus B19, influenza, CMV and Epstein-Barr virus. A later analysis associated 16,951 TCR beta sequences with specific HLA alleles at a false discovery rate of 0.05. Assigning TCR associations to individual alleles was difficult when HLA alleles, especially DR and DQ, strongly co-occurred. In a later analysis, HLA-associated TCR beta chains were found to be more clonally expanded and to have lower generation probabilities than equally common non-associated chains. Because counts were too low, some 17 rarely observed V segments, including chromosome 9 orphons, were excluded from the earlier analysis of some 590 of the donors. Correlated functional status among segregating V segments might reflect linkage disequilibrium, but an unknown experimental factor could not be ruled out. In vitro tests confirmed that a few of the cytomegalovirus-associated TCR beta chains recognize cytomegalovirus antigens. A later analysis found that most CMV-associated TCR beta chains appeared HLA-restricted, with HLA associations seemingly driven largely by CMV exposure. Most TCR sequences were observed very rarely across donors, whereas some public TCRs were present in many individuals. Because the 87-base-pair reads could not distinguish some IMGT-functional V segments, including TRBV6-2 and TRBV6-3, those segments were excluded. Roughly uniform sequencing depth across donors was assumed in presence/absence analyses, although this assumption may not hold. In a later genetic analysis, fewer N-insertions in productive TCRs were reported among donors in an Asian-associated ancestry cluster than the approximately 670-donor mean. An earlier analysis of roughly 570 of the donors showed that most TCR beta V segments appeared in productive rearrangements either about 90% or about 30% of the time, which broadly matched IMGT annotations. The sequencing pipeline was judged likely to have produced a cluster of highly shared sequence variants as a technical artifact. Because HLA typing was missing for some donors at each locus, association tests included only the typed subset.

About this clone itself: No antigen is known for it. No base quality information exists; no much larger clone differs at one position.

The sample was PBMCs. The chain is assembled from TRBV18 and TRBJ2-5, and TRBD1 matches 7 of the central bases. The last part of the DNA fits TRBJ2-7 better; the J call may be wrong. This receptor was identified in a female donor in good health and CMV-seronegative. The CDR3 is CASYGGSGGNEQYF. The sequenced DNA is TGTGCCAGCTACGGAGGTTCAGGGGGAAACGAGCAGTACTTC.